These 11 T cell receptor beta chains originate from one sample sequenced in a study of blood T cell repertoires in COVID-19. Using immunoSEQ multiplex PCR, the repertoire was profiled, and TCRdb retains in-frame clones only, with some absent. The repertoire holds approximately 150,000 clones, with about 85% as singletons. The specimen was PBMCs or T cells enriched from blood (not recorded which). These receptor sequences come from a woman between 35 and 50 years old with acute COVID-19.

This clone was counted once. The chain is built from TRBV25-1 and TRBJ2-1, with TRBD2 matching 14 bases. Per germline, CDR1 MGHDK and CDR2 SYGVNS. This CDR3 spans 18 amino acids. J gave up 4 bases and V 4 bases, and 9 bases lay outside the gene matches. CDR3 in DNA: TGTGCCAGCAGTGGTTATACCGGGACTAGCGGGAGTTACAATGAGCAGTTCTTC. It specifies CASSGYTGTSGSYNEQFF.

The chain links TRBV5-6 to TRBJ2-7; D perhaps matches TRBD1 (7 bases). The CDR3 is 14 residues long. Germline lookup yields CDR1 SGHDT and CDR2 YYEEEE. The ends were cut back, 3 bases at V and 1 base at J, with 11 bases in the middle. For the CDR3, the DNA is TGTGCCAGCAGCTGGCGGGGACAGTCCTACGAGCAGTACTTC. This codes for CASSWRGQSYEQYF.

V and J are TRBV4-1 and TRBJ2-1; no firm D call. The CDR3 is made up of 15 amino acids. V lost 0 bases, J lost 7 bases, and 13 bases lay in between. In germline, CDR1 is MGHRA, CDR2 YSYEKL. CDR3 nucleotides: TGCGCCAGCAGCCAAGACGGAAACTACGGGAATGAGCAGTTCTTC. The encoded protein is CASSQDGNYGNEQFF.

The chain links TRBV2 to TRBJ1-5, with D perhaps matching TRBD1 (5 bases). The CDR3 consists of 12 residues. Germline lookup yields CDR1 SNHLY and CDR2 FYNNEI. V was cut by 7 bases and J by 9 bases, with 13 bases left in between. This CDR3 is CASTAGQGPQHF. The DNA of the CDR3 is TGTGCCAGCACAGCGGGGCAAGGGCCCCAGCATTTT.

This clone has only one observation. This rearrangement joins TRBV19 to TRBJ1-1; 9 nucleotides align to TRBD1. The germline V gene has CDR1 LNHDA and CDR2 SQIVND (reference sequence). The J segment lost 5 bases and the V segment lost 10 bases, leaving 8 bases of the junction unmatched. The CDR3 sequence is 13 residues long. The CDR3 is CATMGQGRTEAFF. CDR3 DNA sequence: TGTGCCACTATGGGACAGGGAAGAACTGAAGCTTTCTTT.

The chain carries TRBV7-2 and TRBJ1-4; no firm D call. Looked up from germline, CDR1 is SGHTA and CDR2 is FQGNSA. V lost 5 bases, J lost 4 bases, and 14 bases lay in between. This CDR3 contains 15 residues. The CDR3 reads CASSLTGGNNEKLFF. CDR3 DNA sequence: TGTGCCAGCAGCCTAACCGGAGGGAATAATGAAAAACTGTTTTTT.

The rearrangement joins TRBV3-1 (or the pseudogene TRBV3-2) to TRBJ1-1, with unresolved D. Germline-derived CDR1 and CDR2 are LGHDT and YNNKEL (reference sequence). There are 18 residues in the CDR3. Deletions cut 4 bases from V and 4 bases from J, with 25 bases between. For the CDR3, the DNA is TGTGCCAGCAGCCCCAGGACGGGATCGGAGGGCTTGGGCACTGAAGCTTTCTTT. Protein product: CASSPRTGSEGLGTEAFF.

This chain uses TRBV7-3 with TRBJ2-1, with 7 bases identical to TRBD2. J gave up 15 bases and V 1 base, and 9 bases lay outside the gene matches. The CDR3 has 13 residues. CDR1 and CDR2 (germline): SGHTA, FQGTGA. The CDR3 region is CASSLNRQAGPFF. The DNA for the CDR3 is TGTGCCAGCAGCTTAAATCGCCAAGCGGGACCGTTCTTC.

The genes are TRBV5-5 and TRBJ1-4; D gene unclear. The germline V gene has CDR1 SGHKS and CDR2 YYEKEE (reference sequence). Trimming stripped 5 bases from V and 2 bases from J, with 10 bases between. The CDR3 has 14 amino acids. In DNA, the CDR3 is TGTGCCAGCAGTTCGACTGGTACTAATGAAAAACTGTTTTTT. This codes for CASSSTGTNEKLFF. The full variable domain, rest sourced from reference TRBV5-5 and TRBJ1-4, is DAGVTQSPTHLIKTRGQQVTLRCSPISGHKSVSWYQQVLGQGPQFIFQYYEKEERGRGNFPDRFSARQFPNYSSELNVNALLLGDSALYLCASSSTGTNEKLFFGSGTQLSVL.

The chain carries TRBV20-1 and TRBJ1-1; D is uncertain. The CDR3 runs 11 residues. The V gene's germline CDR1 is DFQATT and CDR2 SNEGSKA (reference sequence). Deletions cut 8 bases from V and 4 bases from J, with 11 bases between. CDR3 protein: CSWSKGTEAFF. In DNA, the CDR3 is TGCAGTTGGAGCAAAGGCACTGAAGCTTTCTTT.

This chain uses TRBV7-8 with TRBJ2-7; TRBD2 might be the D (6 bases). CDR1 is SGHVS and CDR2 is FQNEAQ in the germline V gene. This CDR3 is 13 amino acids long. Trimming took off 8 bases at V and 5 bases at J, with 16 bases between the two ends. CDR3 nucleotides: TGTGCCAGCGCATTAGCGGTAGGAAACGAGCAGTACGTC. This codes for CASALAVGNEQYV.